This entry lists 5 T cell receptor beta chains sequenced from one sample in a study of blood T cell repertoires in COVID-19 (dated by TCRdb to the early 2020s). Preparation of the library involved the immunoSEQ multiplex PCR assay. TCRdb re-hosts the immuneACCESS table, in-frame sequences only. Its copies lack some clones; in the studies checked, an unresolved V gene accounts for under half of them, and the cause for the rest is not known. A total of approximately 100,000 clones appear in this sample, roughly four fifths of them only once. 5% to 8% of the sample is taken by the ten largest. Sequenced: peripheral blood. These receptors all stem from a man aged 80 or over with COVID-19, enrolled during active disease.

The chain employs TRBV19 and TRBJ2-3; the D gene is possibly TRBD1 (6 bases). Germline CDR1 reads LNHDA; CDR2 reads SQIVND (reference sequence). The CDR3 is 14 amino acids. Trimming shortened V by 4 bases and J by 2 bases, and 10 bases separated the two germline ends. Written as DNA, the CDR3 is TGTGCCAGTAGTAGGCCAGGGGCCACAGATACGCAGTATTTT. This codes for CASSRPGATDTQYF.

This clone was picked up one time. This chain joins TRBV27 and TRBJ2-3; 11 bases are shared with TRBD2. The CDR3 extends over 16 amino acids. The germline V gene has CDR1 MNHEY and CDR2 SMNVEV (reference sequence). The V segment lost 4 bases and the J segment 8 bases; nucleotides outside the gene matches: 11. CDR3 nucleotide sequence: TGTGCCAGCAGTTATCCCTTAGCGGGAGGGCCGGGTACGCAGTATTTT. Translation: CASSYPLAGGPGTQYF.

This chain uses TRBV28 with TRBJ1-3, with TRBD1 as a possible D gene (5 bases). Per the germline V gene, CDR1 is MDHEN and CDR2 is SYDVKM. V was cut by 2 bases and J by 0 bases, with 11 bases left in between. The CDR3 runs 16 residues. The chain's CDR3 is CASSLGGVLSGNTIYF. CDR3 nucleotide sequence: TGTGCCAGCAGTTTAGGAGGGGTTCTCTCTGGAAACACCATATATTTT.

A single count supports this clone. The chain recombines TRBV18 with TRBJ1-4; no firm D call. Germline V gene lookup returns CDR1 KGHSH and CDR2 LQKENI. Trimming cost V 0 bases and J 7 bases, with 12 bases left between them. The CDR3 has 15 residues. The CDR3 region has the DNA TGTGCCAGCTCACCACCGGAGGTACTCGGTGAAAAACTGTTTTTT. Translating it yields CASSPPEVLGEKLFF.

The J gene is TRBJ2-3, the V gene TRBV29-1; D is possibly TRBD2 (5 bases). The CDR3 covers 15 residues. The V end was cut by 0 bases, the J end by 4 bases, with 14 bases between. Germline V CDR1 and CDR2: SQVTM, ANQGSEA. The CDR3, as DNA: TGCAGCGTTGAAGATGGCAGTGGAGGTGCAGATACGCAGTATTTT. Protein: CSVEDGSGGADTQYF.